This T cell receptor (beta chain) was recorded in a study of early T cells in non-severe SARS-CoV-2 infection. On the study more broadly: RNA in bulk from unsorted whole blood was sequenced, and chains were unpaired.

The germline V and J ends were trimmed by 0 bases and 5 bases, with 17 bases remaining between them. Germline lookup yields CDR1 LGHNA and CDR2 YSLEER. CDR3 length equals 17 residues. This clonotype has a handful of counts. Its specificity is unknown. Molecules of cDNA were individually given unique molecular identifiers that were attached to them. TCRdb recomputed calls from the 5' RACE reads with MiXCR, one row per CDR3 protein. The table includes approximately 79,000 distinct CDR3 sequences, 9.5% to 15% detected once. The study's findings and limits: Matching results from VDJdb favored anti-spike CD8 responses, leaving private and CD4 specificities undetected.

The sequencing sample was made of whole blood. This chain joins TRBV4-3 and TRBJ2-1; TRBD2 might be the D (6 bases). This TCR was sampled from an adult who was a healthcare worker with PCR-confirmed SARS-CoV-2 infection or an uninfected control (not recorded which). The CDR3 spells CASSQDVARTTHNEQFF. CDR3 nucleotide sequence: TGCGCCAGCAGCCAAGATGTGGCTCGGACTACCCACAATGAGCAGTTCTTC.